This TCR beta chain was observed in a study of OX40 agonist ivuxolimab in advanced cancers. Concerning this clone itself: Its antigen is currently unknown.

TCRdb keeps only in-frame clones here, not all; method: immunoSEQ multiplex PCR. The sample records some 45,000 clones, around 88% being singletons. Study-level results: Expanded clones were, on average, more numerous in CD8+ T cells than in CD4+. At 0.1 to 3.0 mg/kg and by week 6, clonal expansion occurred in CD4+ and CD8+ blood T cells. Partial responders at 0.1-3.0 mg/kg had among the lowest clonal expansion.

Germline V lookup: CDR1 KGHSH, CDR2 LQKENI. The CDR3 spans 14 residues. V lost 2 bases and J lost 4, with 9 bases in between. Patients with a history of autoimmune disease or on systemic immunosuppression were excluded. This TCR came from an adult with an advanced solid tumor such as melanoma, head and neck, liver or kidney cancer. The chain links TRBV18 to TRBJ1-5; tentative D call: TRBD1 (5 bases). The specimen was CD4+ or CD8+ T cells sorted from blood, collected in a trial of the OX40 agonist ivuxolimab. The CDR3, as DNA: TGTGCCAGCTCACCAGGGGGGGGAAATCAGCCCCAGCATTTT. Its protein is CASSPGGGNQPQHF. The full variable domain, completed using reference TRBV18 and TRBJ1-5, is NAGVMQNPRHLVRRRGQEARLRCSPMKGHSHVYWYRQLPEEGLKFMVYLQKENIIDESGMPKERFSAEFPKEGPSILRIQQVVRGDSAAYFCASSPGGGNQPQHFGDGTRLSIL.